The rows below give T cell receptor beta chains drawn from one sample of a study of CD8 T cells in Susac syndrome. TCRdb re-derived calls from the immunoSEQ multiplex PCR reads in MiXCR, one entry per CDR3 protein. The sample records about 150,000 distinct CDR3 sequences, approximately 95% being singletons. Sequencing input: CD8+ T cells from PBMCs. These receptors all come from a human donor with Susac syndrome. Both conserved end residues are part of each CDR3. Clone size, where shown, is once, few, many, or a class for clones that have expanded.

j_gene | v_gene | abundance | len | CDR3aa
TRBJ2-1 | TRBV12-3/TRBV12-4 | . | 14 | CASSYPEGGNEQFF
TRBJ2-1 | TRBV7-3 | . | 16 | CASSPRVGGGLNEQFF
TRBJ1-2 | TRBV19 | . | 16 | CASSIRGQGLLYGYTF
TRBJ2-3 | TRBV12-3/TRBV12-4 | . | 14 | CASTGPGGVDTQYF
TRBJ2-1 | TRBV3-1 | . | 15 | CASSHFLSSYNEQFF
TRBJ2-5 | TRBV5-4 | once | 17 | CASSAGLAGGPMETQYF
TRBJ1-1 | TRBV7-9 | . | 12 | CASSPKGREAFF
TRBJ2-4 | TRBV4-2 | . | 17 | CASSQEKPGLAKNIQYF
TRBJ2-7 | TRBV27 | . | 13 | CASSLGQGHEQYF
TRBJ1-1 | TRBV4-1 | . | 15 | CASSFTSIPNTEAFF
TRBJ2-7 | TRBV9 | . | 15 | CASGGEREGGNEQYF
TRBJ2-7 | TRBV7-9 | . | 15 | CASSLPTSGGHEQYF
TRBJ2-1 | TRBV3-1 | . | 15 | CASSPPGLAGPGEFF
TRBJ2-7 | TRBV29-1 | . | 15 | CSVEAPWGRGGEQYF
TRBJ2-7 | TRBV6-5 | . | 14 | CASPPAGILYEQYF
TRBJ1-1 | TRBV19 | once | 11 | CASRYGTEAFF
TRBJ1-1 | TRBV11-2 | . | 17 | CASSPPGQVPLNTEAFF
TRBJ2-7 | TRBV9 | once | 13 | CASRVTGTYEQYF